Included here is one T cell receptor beta chain sequence, with context. The data derive from a study of T cells after somatic rescue of genetic block. Sequenced by immunoSEQ multiplex PCR; TCRdb stores in-frame clones only, minus some. The table has approximately 110,000 clones, about 90% seen once; the top ten hold roughly 1.5%. Trimming took 3 bases from V and 1 from J, leaving 1 base between them. The CDR3 extends over 11 amino acids. The V gene's germline CDR1 is SGHDT and CDR2 YYEEEE. The V and J genes are TRBV5-6 and TRBJ1-1, with D hard to call. The TCR originated in a woman between 18 and 30 years old. Sequencing input: peripheral blood mononuclear cells (PBMCs). The CDR3 DNA reads TGTGCCAGCAGCTCGAACACTGAAGCTTTCTTT. Its protein is CASSSNTEAFF.